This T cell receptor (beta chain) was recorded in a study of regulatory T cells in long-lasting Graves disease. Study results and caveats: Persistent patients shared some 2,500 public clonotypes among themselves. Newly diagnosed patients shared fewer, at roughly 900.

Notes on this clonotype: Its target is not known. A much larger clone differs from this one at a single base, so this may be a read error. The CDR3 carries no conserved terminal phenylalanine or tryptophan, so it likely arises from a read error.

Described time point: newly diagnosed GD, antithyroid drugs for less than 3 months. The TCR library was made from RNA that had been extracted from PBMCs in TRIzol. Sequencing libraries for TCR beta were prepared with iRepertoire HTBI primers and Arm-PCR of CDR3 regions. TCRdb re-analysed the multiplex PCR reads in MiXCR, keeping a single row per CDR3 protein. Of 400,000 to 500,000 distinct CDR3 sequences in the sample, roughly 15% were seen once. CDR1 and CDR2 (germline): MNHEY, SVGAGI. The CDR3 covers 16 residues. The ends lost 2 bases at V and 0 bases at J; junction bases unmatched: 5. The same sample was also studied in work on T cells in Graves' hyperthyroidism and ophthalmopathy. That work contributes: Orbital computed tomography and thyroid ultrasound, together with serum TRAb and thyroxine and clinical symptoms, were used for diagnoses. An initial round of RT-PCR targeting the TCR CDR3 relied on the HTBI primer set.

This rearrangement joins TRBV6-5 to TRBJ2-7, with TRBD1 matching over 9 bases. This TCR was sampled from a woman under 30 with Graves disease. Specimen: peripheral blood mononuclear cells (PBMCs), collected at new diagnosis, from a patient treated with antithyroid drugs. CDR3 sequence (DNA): TGTGCCAGCAGTTACGGCGGGACAGGGAGCTCCTACGAGCAGTACCTC. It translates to CASSYGGTGSSYEQYL.